The present TCR beta chain was sequenced within a study of PD-1 blockade in classical Hodgkin lymphoma. Overall study context: Patients in the cohort were put on intravenous nivolumab, 3 mg/kg every 2 weeks. Overall study results and limits: Partial responders and progressors had significantly lower baseline TCR diversity.

The repertoire was sequenced with immunoSEQ multiplex PCR; TCRdb's copy has only in-frame clones and lacks some. Among about 90,000 clones listed, about nine tenths were seen once. The CDR3 consists of 13 residues. Stated time point: cycle 4 day 1 (C4D1), after more than five weeks of nivolumab. Every single patient, without exception, relapsed after autologous stem cell transplantation, and brentuximab vedotin exposure varied. This clone was counted a single time. Its antigen is currently unknown. This sequence was found in a human donor with classical Hodgkin lymphoma. This sequence joins TRBV21-1 and TRBJ1-1. TRBV21-1 is a pseudogene. The specimen was peripheral blood mononuclear cells (PBMCs), collected before the fourth cycle of nivolumab. CDR3 nucleotide sequence: TGTGCCAGCAGCCCCCGAAGGGACACTGAAGCTTTCTTT. Encoded protein: CASSPRRDTEAFF.